The entry below describes one T cell receptor beta chain. The CDR3 loop spans 13 amino acids. V was trimmed by 3 bases and J by 1 base, leaving 7 bases between them. The germline V gene encodes CDR1 MNHEY and CDR2 SVGAGI. Sequenced by immunoSEQ multiplex PCR; TCRdb stores in-frame clones only, minus some. This table holds about 71,000 clones, 75% to 90% found once. The sample comes from a study of T cell clones after liver transplantation. Study as a whole: HCV positivity affected three of eight recipients; the rest lacked autoimmune or viral indications.

Thawed unstimulated PBMCs were FACS-sorted by CD3, CD4 and CD8 into two populations. The sequence derives from a human patient who received a liver transplant. Some T cells may be supplied by the graft donor. The source material was CD4+ T cells from blood, sampled 12 months after liver transplant. This chain links TRBV6-5 with TRBJ2-7; D remains ambiguous. For the CDR3, the DNA is TGTGCCAGCAGTTATGCCAGTTCCTACGAGCAGTACTTC. This codes for CASSYASSYEQYF.